This T cell receptor beta chain originates from a study of T cells in Graves' hyperthyroidism and ophthalmopathy (dated by TCRdb to between 2018 and 2020). A note on the overall study: Peripheral blood samples were taken at initial diagnosis, before any treatment was given. To identify distinguishing TCR V-J signatures, a discovery cohort of 95 to 100 patients was used, comprising 40 to 45 with Graves' ophthalmopathy and 57 with stable Graves' hyperthyroidism. The study also compared thyroid tissue and blood T-cell repertoires from a handful of Graves' hyperthyroidism patients. After sampling, hyperthyroidism patients received methimazole starting at 30 mg daily, and ophthalmopathy patients received high-dose intravenous methylprednisolone. For training and testing, the 100 or so patients in the discovery cohort were randomly divided in a 7:3 ratio. TCR Vbeta CDR3 sequencing of approximately 140 peripheral blood samples (around 45 ophthalmopathy, 75 hyperthyroidism and roughly 17 progressor patients) is reported in the paper. Whether ophthalmopathy could be predicted prospectively was tested in an independent validation cohort made up of 18 to 20 hyperthyroidism patients plus 17 patients who later progressed to ophthalmopathy.

Overall results and qualifications from the work: A model built on a 13 V-J signature distinguished ophthalmopathy from stable hyperthyroidism, reaching 85% to 90% sensitivity and about 81% specificity in cross-validation and 80%/75% in testing. During validation, the model predicted progression to ophthalmopathy a median of approximately 6 months ahead of onset, with almost 71% sensitivity and around 73% specificity. Most expanded thyroid clonotypes (frequency above 0.001) were also detected in blood, suggesting blood repertoires may reflect thyroid immune responses. Sample size was not statistically predetermined, and blinding of investigators to group allocation was not performed.

Amplification of TCR beta CDR3 regions was carried out from RNA transcripts. For the first round of RT-PCR on the TCR CDR3, the HTBI primer set was used together with the Qiagen OneStep RT-PCR kit. Libraries were constructed in a second round of multiplex PCR, after which size selection and purification were performed. Libraries were sequenced paired-end with 100 bp reads on an Illumina HiSeq2000. In the source study's methods: SOAPnuke was used to process the raw data, removing reads that contained adapters or uncalled bases, had a mean Phred below 15, or lacked an exact match to the constant primer or identifier. High-quality paired reads were merged using COPE v1.2.5, and each unique nucleotide sequence was defined as a clonotype. MiTCR v1.1 was used to align the clonotypes against IMGT TRBV, TRBD and TRBJ reference segments. The analysis included only V-J combinations with a frequency above 0.0001, which together covered more than 98% of the repertoires. The TCS score was defined as the ratio of F50 (clonal expansion) to E x V (chaos), calculated using BLOSUM62-based TCRdist between CDR3 peptides within each V-J. Welch's t-statistics and random forest reduced roughly 530 V-J features to 10 to 15, which were used in a naive Bayes classifier (R e1071). Through fastp at Q25 and MiXCR, TCRdb rebuilt clones from the public reads, retaining in-frame beta chains. All rows with the same CDR3 protein become a single entry with the most common DNA and genes. The V and J calls here are based on TCRdb, not the publication. For this sample the table gives around 400,000 distinct CDR3 sequences, of which 25% were detected only once. Of the sample, less than 75% is held by the ten largest clones.

Per the germline V gene, MNHNS is the CDR1 and SASEGT is the CDR2. V lost 5 bases and J lost 4 bases, and the count of bases not matched to a germline gene is 4. Including cysteine and phenylalanine, the CDR3 has 15 amino acids. The sequence is cut down to CDR3 DNA, 45 bases in frame from base 1. Stable Graves' hyperthyroidism was defined as no progression to ophthalmopathy during 18 months of follow-up. Hyperthyroidism patients were newly diagnosed, with disease duration under 2 months, and aged 18 to 65 years. Any patient with an uncontrolled infection, another autoimmune disease, pregnancy or lactation was excluded. Diagnoses relied on clinical symptoms, serum thyroxine and TRAb, thyroid ultrasound and orbital computed tomography. PBMCs were separated from roughly 10 ml of fresh peripheral blood using Ficoll-Paque density gradient centrifugation. Total RNA was extracted with Trizol reagent, and quality was checked on an Agilent 2100 Bioanalyzer.

A remark on this clonotype: The target of this receptor is not known. No quality values exist for individual bases; no much larger clone is one base distant.

Specimen: blood. The chain couples TRBV6-1 to TRBJ2-3, and TRBD2 matches 12 of the central bases. The TCR originated in a man in his fifties with Graves' hyperthyroidism. The CDR3 protein sequence reads: CASSYLAGGADTQYF. Here is the DNA: TGTGCCAGCAGTTATCTAGCGGGAGGGGCAGATACGCAGTATTTT.